This is a list of T cell receptor beta chains from one sample in a study of Graves' ophthalmopathy and Graves' hyperthyroidism. One entry per CDR3 protein results from TCRdb running MiXCR on the multiplex PCR reads. The data show some 47,000 distinct CDR3 sequences, 50% to 65% seen once. Sequenced material: peripheral blood. These receptors came from an adult man with Graves' ophthalmopathy. Both conserved end residues are part of each CDR3. The D gene is left open where the match is weak. Where a row states a size, it is once, few, many or the class of an expanded clone; other rows omit it.

TRBJ2-7 many TRBV11-2 . TGTGCCAGCAGCTTAGCCGGCCCAGGGGGGTCCTACGAGCAGTACTTC CASSLAGPGGSYEQYF
TRBJ1-2 many TRBV5-1 . TGCGCCAGCAGCTTTTCCTCAGAGAACTATGGCTACACCTTC CASSFSSENYGYTF
TRBJ2-3 . TRBV24-1 . TGTGCCACCAGTTCCCGGGGACGGGGGATTACAGATACGCAGTATTTT CATSSRGRGITDTQYF
TRBJ2-2 many TRBV7-9 . TGTGCCAACAGCAAAAACTGGAACGGGGAGCTGTTTTTT CANSKNWNGELFF
TRBJ1-3 few TRBV18 TRBD1 TGTGCCAGCTCTCCGGGACGGACAGGCTCTGGAAACACCATATATTTT CASSPGRTGSGNTIYF
TRBJ2-1 many TRBV20-1 . TGCAGTGCTAGAGATCAGGGGGGGAGCTCCTACAATGAGCAGTTCTTC CSARDQGGSSYNEQFF
TRBJ2-1 many TRBV9 . TGTGCCAGCAGCGTAGGGGGGCACAATGAGCAGTTCTTC CASSVGGHNEQFF
TRBJ1-1 . TRBV5-4 . TGTGCCAGCAGCTTCGAGGGGACTGAAGCTTTCTTT CASSFEGTEAFF
TRBJ1-5 medium-sized TRBV25-1 TRBD1 TGTGCCAGCAGTGAAGATCAGGGGGATCAGCCCCAGCATTTT CASSEDQGDQPQHF
TRBJ1-2 . TRBV13 . TGTGCCAGCAGGACGGGGGACACAGACTATGGCTACACCTTC CASRTGDTDYGYTF
TRBJ1-5 medium-sized TRBV25-1 . TGTGCCAGCGGAGGAGGGGGTCAGGGAAACAATCAGCCCCAGCATTTT CASGGGGQGNNQPQHF